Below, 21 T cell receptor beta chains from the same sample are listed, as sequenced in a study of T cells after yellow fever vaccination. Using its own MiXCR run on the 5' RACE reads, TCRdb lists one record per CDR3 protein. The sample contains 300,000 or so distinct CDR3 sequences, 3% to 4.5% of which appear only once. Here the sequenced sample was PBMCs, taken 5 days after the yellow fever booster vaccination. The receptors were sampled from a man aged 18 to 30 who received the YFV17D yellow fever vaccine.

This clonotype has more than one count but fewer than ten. This CDR3 reads CASTTDDNTEAFF. CDR3 nucleotide sequence: TGTGCCAGCACCACAGATGATAACACTGAAGCTTTCTTT. The rearrangement links TRBV12-3 or TRBV12-4 to TRBJ1-1, with D uncertain. This CDR3 spans 13 amino acids. Trimming took 7 bases from V and 2 from J, leaving 11 bases between them.

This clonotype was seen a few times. The DNA for the CDR3 is TGTGCCACCAGCAGAGACACATACGAGCAGTACGTC. Translating it yields CATSRDTYEQYV. V usage is TRBV15 and J usage is TRBJ2-7, with unresolved D. The V gene's germline CDR1 is LNHNV and CDR2 YYDKDF (reference sequence). V lost 0 bases, J lost 4 bases, and 4 bases lay in between. The CDR3 sequence is 12 residues long.

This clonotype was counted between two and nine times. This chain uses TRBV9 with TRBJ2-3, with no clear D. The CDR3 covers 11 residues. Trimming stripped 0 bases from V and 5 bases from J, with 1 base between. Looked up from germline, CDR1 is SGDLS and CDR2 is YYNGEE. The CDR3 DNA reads TGTGCCAGCAGCGTAGGAGATACGCAGTATTTT. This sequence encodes CASSVGDTQYF.

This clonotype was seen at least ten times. CDR3 coding DNA: TGTGCCAGCAGTAACACAGGGTGGGACTATGAAAAACTGTTTTTT. Its protein is CASSNTGWDYEKLFF. This chain connects TRBV7-2 to TRBJ1-4; D is perhaps TRBD1 (6 bases). Germline V lookup: CDR1 SGHTA, CDR2 FQGNSA. This CDR3 is built from 15 residues. Trimming removed 6 bases from V and 6 bases from J, with 17 bases in between.

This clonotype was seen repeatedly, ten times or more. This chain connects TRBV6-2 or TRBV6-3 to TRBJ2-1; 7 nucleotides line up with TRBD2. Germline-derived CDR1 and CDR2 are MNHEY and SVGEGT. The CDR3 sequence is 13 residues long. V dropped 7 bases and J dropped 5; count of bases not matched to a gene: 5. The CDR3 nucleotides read TGTGCCAGCAAGAGGAGCGGGAACAATGAGCAGTTCTTC. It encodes CASKRSGNNEQFF.

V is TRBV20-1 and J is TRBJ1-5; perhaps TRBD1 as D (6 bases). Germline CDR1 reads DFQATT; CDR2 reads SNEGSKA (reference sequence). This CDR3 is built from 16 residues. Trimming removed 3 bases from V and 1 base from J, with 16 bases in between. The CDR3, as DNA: TGCAGTGCTAGGAAGTTAGGGCAGGGGAGCAATCAGCCCCAGCATTTT. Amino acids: CSARKLGQGSNQPQHF.

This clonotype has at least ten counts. CDR3 DNA sequence: TGTGCCAGCAGCCCGACTAGCGGGGGCTACAATGAGCAGTTCTTC. Amino acid sequence: CASSPTSGGYNEQFF. This chain links TRBV12-3 or TRBV12-4 with TRBJ2-1; 12 bases fit TRBD2. V shed 6 bases and J 3 bases; nucleotides not matched to a gene: 3. The CDR3 covers 15 residues.

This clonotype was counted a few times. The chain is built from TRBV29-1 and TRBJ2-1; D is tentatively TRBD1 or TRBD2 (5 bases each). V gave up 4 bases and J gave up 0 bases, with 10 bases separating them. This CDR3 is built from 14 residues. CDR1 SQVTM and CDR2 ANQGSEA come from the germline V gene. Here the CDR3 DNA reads TGCAGCGTTGTGAAGGGGAGCTCCTACAATGAGCAGTTCTTC. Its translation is CSVVKGSSYNEQFF.

In DNA form, the CDR3 reads TGCAGCGTTGAGGGGACAGCGCCGGACACAGATACGCAGTATTTT. This codes for CSVEGTAPDTDTQYF. The rearrangement joins TRBV29-1 to TRBJ2-3, with TRBD1 matching 7 bases. Germline lookup yields CDR1 SQVTM and CDR2 ANQGSEA. The CDR3 runs to 15 residues. J lost 2 bases, V lost 3 bases, and 8 bases had no gene match.

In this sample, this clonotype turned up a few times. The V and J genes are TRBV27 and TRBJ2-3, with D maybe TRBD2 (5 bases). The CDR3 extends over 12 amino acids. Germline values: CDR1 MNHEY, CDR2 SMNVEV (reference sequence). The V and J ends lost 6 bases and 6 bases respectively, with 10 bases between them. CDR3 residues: CASRTGGDTQYF. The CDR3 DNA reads TGTGCCAGCAGGACTGGCGGGGATACGCAGTATTTT.

The CDR3 reads CASSLYGTSMGETQYF. CDR3 nucleotide sequence: TGTGCCAGCAGCCTATACGGGACTTCGATGGGAGAGACCCAGTACTTC. The rearrangement uses TRBV7-2 and TRBJ2-5; D is perhaps TRBD2 (6 bases). Germline loops: CDR1 SGHTA, CDR2 FQGNSA. The CDR3 length is 16 residues. Trimming removed 5 bases at V and 4 bases at J, with 20 bases between.

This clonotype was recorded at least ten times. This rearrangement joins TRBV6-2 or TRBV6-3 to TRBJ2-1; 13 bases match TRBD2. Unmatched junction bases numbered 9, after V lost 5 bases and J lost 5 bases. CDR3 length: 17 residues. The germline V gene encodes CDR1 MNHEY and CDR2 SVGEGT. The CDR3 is CASSRWTSGGLHNEQFF. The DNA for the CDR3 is TGTGCCAGCAGTCGCTGGACTAGCGGGGGACTCCACAATGAGCAGTTCTTC.

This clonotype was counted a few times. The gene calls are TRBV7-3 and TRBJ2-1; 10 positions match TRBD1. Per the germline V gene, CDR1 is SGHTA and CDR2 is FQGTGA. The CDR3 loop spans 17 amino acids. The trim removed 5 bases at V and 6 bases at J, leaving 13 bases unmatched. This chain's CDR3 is CASSLVPGTGEGNEQFF. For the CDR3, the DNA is TGTGCCAGCAGCCTAGTGCCCGGGACAGGGGAAGGCAATGAGCAGTTCTTC.

The CDR3 region is CAWSYLLGQPQHF. The CDR3 DNA follows: TGTGCCTGGAGTTACCTTTTAGGTCAGCCCCAGCATTTT. The chain is built from TRBV30 and TRBJ1-5; D unresolved. The CDR3 runs to 13 residues. V was shortened by 2 bases and J by 6 bases, with 11 bases between the two germline ends. CDR1 is GTSNPN, CDR2 SVGIG, per germline (reference sequence).

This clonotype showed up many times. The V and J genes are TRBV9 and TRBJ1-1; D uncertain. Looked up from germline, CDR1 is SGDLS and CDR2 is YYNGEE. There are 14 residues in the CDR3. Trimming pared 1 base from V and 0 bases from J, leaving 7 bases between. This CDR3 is CASSVSGMNTEAFF. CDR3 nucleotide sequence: TGTGCCAGCAGCGTATCCGGAATGAACACTGAAGCTTTCTTT.

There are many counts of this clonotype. CDR3 region: CASSSGEGTEAFF. CDR3 bases: TGTGCCAGCAGTTCAGGGGAGGGAACTGAAGCTTTCTTT. The rearrangement joins TRBV12-3 or TRBV12-4 to TRBJ1-1; TRBD1 might be the D (6 bases). The CDR3 extends over 13 amino acids. The V end was cut by 4 bases, the J end by 5 bases, with 11 bases between.

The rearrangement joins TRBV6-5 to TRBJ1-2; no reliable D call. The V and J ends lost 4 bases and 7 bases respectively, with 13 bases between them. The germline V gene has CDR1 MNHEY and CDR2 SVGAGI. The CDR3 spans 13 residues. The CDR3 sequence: CASSSLPGVGYTF. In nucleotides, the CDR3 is TGTGCCAGCAGTTCCCTTCCCGGGGTTGGCTACACCTTC.

The CDR3 sequence is CASSQELNRRGYTF. CDR3 nucleotides: TGTGCCAGCAGCCAAGAGTTGAATCGACGGGGCTACACCTTC. The chain has TRBV3-1 and TRBJ1-2, with D unclear. The germline CDR1 and CDR2 sequences are LGHDT and YNNKEL (reference sequence). Trimming took 0 bases from V and 8 from J, leaving 13 bases between them. The CDR3 has 14 amino acids.

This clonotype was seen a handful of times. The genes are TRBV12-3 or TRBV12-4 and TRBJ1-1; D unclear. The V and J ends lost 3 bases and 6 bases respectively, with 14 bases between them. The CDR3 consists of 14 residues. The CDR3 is CASSFLGLAPEAFF. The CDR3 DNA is TGTGCCAGCAGTTTTCTCGGATTGGCCCCTGAAGCTTTCTTT.

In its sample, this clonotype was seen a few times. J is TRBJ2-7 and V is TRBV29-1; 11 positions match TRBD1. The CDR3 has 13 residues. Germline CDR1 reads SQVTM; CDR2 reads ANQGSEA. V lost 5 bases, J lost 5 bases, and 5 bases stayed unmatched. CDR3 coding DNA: TGCAGCGTTATAGGACAGGGGGCCGACGAGCAGTACTTC. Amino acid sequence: CSVIGQGADEQYF.

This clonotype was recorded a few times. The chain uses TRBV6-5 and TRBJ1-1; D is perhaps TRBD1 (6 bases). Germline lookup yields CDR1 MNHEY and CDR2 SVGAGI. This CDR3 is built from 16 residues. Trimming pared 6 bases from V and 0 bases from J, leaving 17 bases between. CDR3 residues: CASRPRLGHLNTEAFF. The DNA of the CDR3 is TGTGCCAGCAGACCCCGGCTGGGACACTTGAACACTGAAGCTTTCTTT.